One and the same sample provided the 7 T cell receptor beta chains below, sequenced in a study of blood T cells in healthy people across ages. PCR was performed a second time for roughly 6 to 12 cycles using a sample-barcoded 5' primer and a J-beta primer mix. Via MiXCR, TCRdb re-called the 5' RACE reads, giving one row per CDR3 protein. The sample has roughly 700,000 distinct CDR3 sequences, more than 40% seen once. What was sequenced was blood. The receptors derive from a woman aged 55-70 years in good health.

As DNA, the CDR3 is TGTGCCATCACCACAGGGGGCACAGGCTACACCTTC. Translating it yields CAITTGGTGYTF. The rearrangement uses TRBV10-3 and TRBJ1-2, with TRBD1 matching 9 bases. The V segment lost 7 bases and the J segment 8 bases; nucleotides outside the gene matches: 5. The CDR3 spans 12 residues. The germline gives CDR1 ENHRY, CDR2 SYGVKD.

This clonotype was detected only a few times. The CDR3 sequence: CASSQGQGALGANVLTF. The DNA of the CDR3 is TGTGCCAGCAGCCAGGGACAGGGGGCGCTAGGGGCCAACGTCCTGACTTTC. The chain joins TRBV4-2 to TRBJ2-6, with 12 bases aligning to TRBD1. Germline lookup yields CDR1 LGHNA and CDR2 YNFKEQ. The CDR3 covers 17 residues. V was clipped by 3 bases and J by 4 bases; unmatched bases: 4.

V is TRBV20-1 and J is TRBJ2-4, with 10 bases matching TRBD1. Trimming took 6 bases from V and 5 from J; bases not matched to a gene: 10. The CDR3 spans 15 residues. CDR1 DFQATT and CDR2 SNEGSKA come from the germline V gene (reference sequence). The CDR3 loop reads CSASPRGQGENIQYF. In DNA form, the CDR3 reads TGCAGTGCCTCTCCACGAGGACAGGGGGAAAACATTCAGTACTTC.

This clonotype was detected a few times. The chain has TRBV24-1 and TRBJ2-5, with 7 bases that match TRBD2. The CDR3 runs to 16 residues. CDR1 and CDR2 from the germline V gene are KGHDR and SFDVKD. V lost 2 bases to trimming and J lost 1 base; unmatched junction nucleotides: 6. CDR3 amino acids: CATSDSGRELQETQYF. DNA for the CDR3: TGTGCCACCAGTGATTCGGGGCGGGAGCTCCAAGAGACCCAGTACTTC.

This chain uses TRBV20-1 with TRBJ2-3; TRBD2 aligns across 12 bases. The V gene's germline CDR1 is DFQATT and CDR2 SNEGSKA (reference sequence). After removal of 3 bases from V and 4 bases from J, the junction contained 8 bases not matched to a gene. The CDR3 extends over 16 amino acids. The CDR3 protein is CSARDLAGGGPDTQYF. CDR3 DNA sequence: TGCAGTGCTAGGGATCTAGCGGGAGGGGGCCCAGATACGCAGTATTTT.

This clonotype came up a few times. CDR3 nucleotides: TGCAGCGTTGTAGAAGTCGAGCAGTACTTC. Protein product: CSVVEVEQYF. V usage is TRBV29-1 and J usage is TRBJ2-7; D unresolved. V was shortened by 4 bases and J by 6 bases, with 7 bases between the two germline ends. Germline CDR1 SQVTM, CDR2 ANQGSEA. The CDR3 contains 10 residues.

This clonotype has a handful of counts. The chain has TRBV7-2 and TRBJ2-1; tentative D call: TRBD2 (5 bases). Germline assignment: CDR1 SGHTA and CDR2 FQGNSA. Trimming shortened V by 5 bases and J by 1 base, and 9 bases separated the two germline ends. This CDR3 contains 14 residues. CDR3: CASSTRESYNEQFF. For the CDR3, the DNA is TGTGCCAGCAGCACCCGGGAATCCTACAATGAGCAGTTCTTC.